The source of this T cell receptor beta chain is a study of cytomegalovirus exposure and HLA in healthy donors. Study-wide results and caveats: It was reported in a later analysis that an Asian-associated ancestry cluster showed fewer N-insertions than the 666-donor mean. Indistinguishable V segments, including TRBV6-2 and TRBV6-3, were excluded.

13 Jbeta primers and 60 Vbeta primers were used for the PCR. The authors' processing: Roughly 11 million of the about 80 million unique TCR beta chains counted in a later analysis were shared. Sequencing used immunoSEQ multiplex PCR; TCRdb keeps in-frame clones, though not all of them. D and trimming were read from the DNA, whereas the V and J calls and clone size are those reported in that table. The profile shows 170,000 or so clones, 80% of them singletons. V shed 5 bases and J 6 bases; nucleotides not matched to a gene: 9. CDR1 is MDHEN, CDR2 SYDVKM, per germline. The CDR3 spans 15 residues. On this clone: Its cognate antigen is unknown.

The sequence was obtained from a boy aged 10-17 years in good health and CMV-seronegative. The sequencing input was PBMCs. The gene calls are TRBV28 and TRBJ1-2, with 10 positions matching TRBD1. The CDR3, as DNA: TGTGCCAGCAGTCCCCCGACAGGGGGCTCAGATGGCTACACCTTC. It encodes CASSPPTGGSDGYTF.